This T cell receptor (beta chain) was captured in a study of T cells in Graves' hyperthyroidism and ophthalmopathy. Germline CDR1 reads MGHRA; CDR2 reads YSYEKL. V was shortened by 4 bases and J by 4 bases, with 14 bases between the two germline ends. The CDR3 length is 14 residues. Study findings and constraints: Blood samples included most of the expanded thyroid clonotypes exceeding 0.001.

Amplified regions were TCR beta CDR3 sequences from RNA transcripts. The TCR CDR3 first-round RT-PCR relied on the HTBI primer set. TCRdb reprocessed the multiplex PCR reads via MiXCR and lists one record per CDR3 protein. The sample carries 450,000 to 700,000 distinct CDR3 sequences, under 60% recorded once. This clonotype has a handful of counts. What it binds is unknown. Hyperthyroidism, newly diagnosed and lasting under 2 months, affected patients aged 18 to 65. Exclusions: uncontrolled infection, other autoimmune disease, pregnancy, lactation. Diagnostic decisions used clinical symptoms, serum thyroxine and TRAb, thyroid ultrasound and orbital computed tomography.

The receptor's source is a woman between 18 and 29 years old with Graves' hyperthyroidism. The chain links TRBV4-1 to TRBJ2-7; perhaps TRBD2 as D (6 bases). The source material was peripheral blood or thyroid tissue (not recorded which). CDR3 region: CASSPPARDYEQYF. DNA for the CDR3: TGCGCCAGCAGCCCTCCGGCGCGGGATTACGAGCAGTACTTC.